The clone carrying this T cell receptor beta chain was observed at least ten times. Its antigen is unidentified. This record comes from a study of regulatory T cells in long-lasting Graves disease. Study-wide results and caveats: Rather than thyroid tissue, only peripheral blood underwent study.

Time point reported: newly diagnosed GD, antithyroid drugs for less than 3 months. With RNA extracted from PBMCs as input, the TCR library was made. Arm-PCR of CDR3 regions and iRepertoire HTBI primers were the basis on which TCR beta libraries were built. TCRdb ran MiXCR on the multiplex PCR reads and lists one entry per CDR3 protein. The table shows 500,000 to 700,000 distinct CDR3 sequences, with under 20% occurring only once. The CDR3 contains 14 residues. Unmatched junction bases numbered 7, after V lost 6 bases and J lost 7 bases. In germline, CDR1 is MDHEN, CDR2 SYDVKM. The same sample was also studied in work on T cells in Graves' hyperthyroidism and ophthalmopathy.

This TCR was sampled from a woman aged 25 to 45 with Graves disease. The sample in question was peripheral blood mononuclear cells (PBMCs), obtained at new diagnosis, from a patient treated with antithyroid drugs. The rearrangement links TRBV28 to TRBJ1-5; 9 nucleotides match TRBD1. CDR3 in DNA: TGTGCCAGCAGACCGGGACAGGGCGGGCAGCCCCAGCATTTT. Protein: CASRPGQGGQPQHF. Using reference TRBV28 and TRBJ1-5 for the parts outside the CDR3, the full variable domain is DVKVTQSSRYLVKRTGEKVFLECVQDMDHENMFWYRQDPGLGLRLIYFSYDVKMKEKGDIPEGYSVSREKKERFSLILESASTNQTSMYLCASRPGQGGQPQHFGDGTRLSIL.